The entry below describes one TCR beta chain. No cognate antigen has been identified for it. No much larger clonotype is one base removed from it; base qualities were not supplied. The data stem from a study of blood T cell repertoires in COVID-19 (dated by TCRdb to 2019 to 2021). At the level of the whole study: Collaborator samples came from the United States, Italy and Spain and covered acute and convalescent phases of COVID-19. The sample metadata nearly always contained a de-identified subject ID, COVID-19 status, age in years and sex. The prospective study material was composed of cDNA or gDNA derived from T cells, B-cell-depleted T cells, or PBMCs. Samples were obtained from the ongoing ImmuneRACE study (first 160 participants) and from over a thousand subjects provided by 6 global collaborators. A freely available public database, intended as a resource for researchers studying the immune response to SARS-CoV-2, is where the repertoires were released. The dataset comprised deeply sampled blood TCRbeta repertoires from subjects exposed to, actively infected with, or recovered from COVID-19. HLA class I and class II types, where available, came from metadata supplied by the sample provider rather than from assay-based typing.

Samples from volunteer blood donors who had recovered from COVID-19 were contributed by a second Seattle source. Whole blood was collected in K2EDTA tubes by collaborating institutions according to the institutions' own protocols. Collaborator samples were shipped for TCRbeta analysis as frozen whole blood, isolated PBMCs, or DNA extracted from either sample type. TCRbeta CDR3 regions were amplified from genomic DNA by means of the immunoSEQ Assay, a bias-controlled multiplex PCR. Per the source publication's procedure: Nucleated cell counts per sample were estimated from amplification of reference gene primers within the assay. To quantify the absolute abundance of each unique TCRbeta CDR3 rearrangement, sequence reads were collapsed and filtered. Productive Simpson clonality was computed per sample as the square root of Simpson's diversity index over productive rearrangements. In TCRdb, the immuneACCESS table is reduced to in-frame sequences with V and J assigned. These tables do not hold every clone; where another copy was compared, an unresolved V gene accounts for under half, and the others remain unexplained. The V and J calls and the clone size are those of that table, but D and trimming were determined from the DNA. The sample profile shows roughly 240,000 clones; 84% of them were found once. Jointly, the top ten make up around 2.4% of the sample.

There are 15 amino acids in the CDR3, from cysteine to phenylalanine inclusive. The retained sequence is limited to the CDR3, 45 bases, with the frame set at the first base. V loses 4 bases at its end and J loses 11 bases; junction bases beyond the gene matches: 13. CDR1 and CDR2 are read off the germline V gene as LGHNA and YSLEER. What the research found in general, with its limitations: Clinical and demographic metadata were provided uncurated, with the amount varying by source and participant.

The sequence was obtained from a man between 35 and 55 years old who had recovered from COVID-19. The sequence links TRBV4-3 to TRBJ2-3, and 9 bases in between align with TRBD2. Sequenced sample: peripheral blood. The DNA sequence is TGCGCCAGCAGCCCTGTAGCGGGAGCGCGTGAGGGGCAGTATTTT. Translated, it gives CASSPVAGAREGQYF.